This T cell receptor beta chain originates from a study of blood T cell repertoires in COVID-19. Clinical histories supplied by participants themselves formed the basis of cohort assignment. Comments on this clone: Other DNA sequences in this sample translate to the same CDR3.

This table comes from immunoSEQ multiplex PCR, and its TCRdb copy is limited to in-frame clones, with some not included. The data contain 350,000 or so clones, approximately 83% of them seen just once; the ten biggest clones take up approximately 4%. CDR3 length: 14 residues. CDR1 is KGHSH and CDR2 is LQKENI in the germline V gene. The V and J ends lost 6 bases and 1 base respectively, with 12 bases between them. Material for sequencing was PBMCs or T cells enriched from blood (not recorded which). The chain joins TRBV18 to TRBJ1-2, with D hard to call. This clonotype originated in a middle-aged woman with acute COVID-19. CDR3 DNA: TGTGCCAGCTCGCCCGACACCAATAACTATGGCTACACCTTC. This encodes CASSPDTNNYGYTF.